The T cell receptor beta chain described here comes from a study of T cell responses to AZD1222 COVID-19 vaccine. TCRdb keeps only in-frame clones here, not all; method: immunoSEQ multiplex PCR. Counted here are some 140,000 clones, approximately 91% occurring once; the ten biggest clones make up 1.5% to 2%. The TCR comes from an adult in good health. The starting material was peripheral blood, obtained on day 0 of AZD1222 vaccination.

The CDR3 DNA reads as TGCGCCCACCAGGGTACGGGTTCCCGGGGTAATAATTCACCCCTCCACTTT. Translation gives CAHQGTGSRGNNSPLHF. This rearrangement joins TRBV10-1 to TRBJ1-6; tentatively, D is TRBD1 (5 bases). Trimming cost V 11 bases and J 5 bases, with 25 bases left between them. CDR3 size: 17 residues. Germline assignment: CDR1 WNHNN and CDR2 SYGVQD (reference sequence).